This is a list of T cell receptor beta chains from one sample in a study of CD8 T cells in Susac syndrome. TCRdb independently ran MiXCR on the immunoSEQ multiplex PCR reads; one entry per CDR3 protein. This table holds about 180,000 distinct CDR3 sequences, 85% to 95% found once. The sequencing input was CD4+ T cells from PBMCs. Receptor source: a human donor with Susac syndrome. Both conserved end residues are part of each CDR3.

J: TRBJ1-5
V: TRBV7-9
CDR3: CASSLADREEPQHF

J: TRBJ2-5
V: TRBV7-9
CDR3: CASRPAVETQYF

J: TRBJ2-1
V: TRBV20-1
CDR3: CSAYSGTGVNEQFF

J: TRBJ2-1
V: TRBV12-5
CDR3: CASGTGSSHNEQFF

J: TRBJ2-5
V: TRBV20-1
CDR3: CSASGYPRFGSQETQYF

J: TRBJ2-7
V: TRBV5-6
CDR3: CASSLGAGGRYEQYF

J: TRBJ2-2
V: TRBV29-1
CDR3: CSVYEEDTGELFF

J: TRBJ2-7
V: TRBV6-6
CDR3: CASSFPGQTYEQYF

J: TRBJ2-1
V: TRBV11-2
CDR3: CASRQGLSYNEQFF

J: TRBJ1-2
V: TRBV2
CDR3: CASSESESNYGYTF

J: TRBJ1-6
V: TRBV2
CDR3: CASSRRGEDSPLHF

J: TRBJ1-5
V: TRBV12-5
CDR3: CASGLVEYQPQHF

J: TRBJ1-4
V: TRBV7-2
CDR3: CASSLTGLSEKLFF

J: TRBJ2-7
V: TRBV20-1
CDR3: CSAPVPATSYEQYF

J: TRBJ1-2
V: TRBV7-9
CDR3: CASSQSGTGNGYTF

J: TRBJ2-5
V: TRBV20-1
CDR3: CSARDQAGLGTQYF

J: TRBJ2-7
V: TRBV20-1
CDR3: CSVKRGAYEQYF

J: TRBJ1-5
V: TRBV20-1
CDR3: CSARKPGGHQPQHF

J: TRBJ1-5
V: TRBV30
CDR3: CAWSYGSNQPQHF

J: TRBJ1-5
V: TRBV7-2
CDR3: CASSWDRDSGPQHF

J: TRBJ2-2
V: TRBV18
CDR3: CASSTRTGNTGELFF

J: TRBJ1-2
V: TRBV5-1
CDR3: CASSFGQGIGGDYGYTF

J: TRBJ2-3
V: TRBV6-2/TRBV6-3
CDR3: CASSSAVAGPDTQYF

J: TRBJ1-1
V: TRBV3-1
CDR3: CASSPSGTAREAFF

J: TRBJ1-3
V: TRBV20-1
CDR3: CSATEDSLGSGNTIYF

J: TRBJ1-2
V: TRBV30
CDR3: CAWSGKGSRTYGYTF

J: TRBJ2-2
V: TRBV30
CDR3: CAWGPGGAGGELFF

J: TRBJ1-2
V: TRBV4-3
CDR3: CASSQVFRGNYGYTF

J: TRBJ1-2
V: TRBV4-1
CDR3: CASSQDPTGGNYGYTF

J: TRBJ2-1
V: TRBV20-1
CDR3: CSARDPTGQGNNEQFF

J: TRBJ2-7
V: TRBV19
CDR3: CASGTSGGQPYEQYF

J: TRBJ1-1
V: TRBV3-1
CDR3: CASSQPGQNTEAFF

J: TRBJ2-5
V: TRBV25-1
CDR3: CASSEGAGRETQYF

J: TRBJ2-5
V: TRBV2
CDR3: CASSPGQGGETQYF

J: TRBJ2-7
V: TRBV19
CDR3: CASNKDGFPPYEQYF

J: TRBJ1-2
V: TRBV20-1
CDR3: CSARPWQGDGYTF